This T cell receptor (beta chain) emerged from a study of blood T cell repertoires in COVID-19. As for the study in general: The United States, Italy and Spain supplied acute and convalescent COVID-19 samples.

Original handling: Amplification with reference gene primers provided the estimates of nucleated cell counts. Profiling relied on immunoSEQ multiplex PCR, and the TCRdb table lists in-frame clones only, not all of them. D and trimming come from the DNA, and the V and J calls and clone size come from that table. This repertoire shows approximately 65,000 clones, around nine tenths found once; its top ten account for approximately 5%. This clone has just one count. The ends lost 1 base at V and 3 bases at J; junction bases unmatched: 2. The CDR3 totals 16 residues. Germline V lookup: CDR1 LGHDT, CDR2 YNNKEL (reference sequence).

The origin of this receptor is a woman aged 18-29 years with acute or convalescent COVID-19. Sample: peripheral blood. The chain carries TRBV3-1 (or the pseudogene TRBV3-2) and TRBJ1-5; 11 bases fit TRBD1. In DNA, the CDR3 is TGTGCCAGCAGCCAAGGGACAGGGGGCCCCAATCAGCCCCAGCATTTT. This sequence encodes CASSQGTGGPNQPQHF.